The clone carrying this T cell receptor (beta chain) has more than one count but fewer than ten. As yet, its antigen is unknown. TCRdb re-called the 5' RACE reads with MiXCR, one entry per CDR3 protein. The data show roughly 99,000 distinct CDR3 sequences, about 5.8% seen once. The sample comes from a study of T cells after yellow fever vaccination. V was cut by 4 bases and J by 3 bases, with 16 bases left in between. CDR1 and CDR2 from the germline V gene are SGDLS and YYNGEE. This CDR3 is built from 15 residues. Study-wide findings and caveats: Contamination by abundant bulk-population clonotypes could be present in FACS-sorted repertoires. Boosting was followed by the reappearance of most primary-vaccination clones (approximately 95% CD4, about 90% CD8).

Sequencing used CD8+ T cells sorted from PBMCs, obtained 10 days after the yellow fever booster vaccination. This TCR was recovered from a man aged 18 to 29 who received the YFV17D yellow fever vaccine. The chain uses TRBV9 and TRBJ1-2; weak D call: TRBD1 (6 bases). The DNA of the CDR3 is TGTGCCAGCAGCTCACAGGGTTTCGATCACTATGGCTACACCTTC. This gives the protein CASSSQGFDHYGYTF.